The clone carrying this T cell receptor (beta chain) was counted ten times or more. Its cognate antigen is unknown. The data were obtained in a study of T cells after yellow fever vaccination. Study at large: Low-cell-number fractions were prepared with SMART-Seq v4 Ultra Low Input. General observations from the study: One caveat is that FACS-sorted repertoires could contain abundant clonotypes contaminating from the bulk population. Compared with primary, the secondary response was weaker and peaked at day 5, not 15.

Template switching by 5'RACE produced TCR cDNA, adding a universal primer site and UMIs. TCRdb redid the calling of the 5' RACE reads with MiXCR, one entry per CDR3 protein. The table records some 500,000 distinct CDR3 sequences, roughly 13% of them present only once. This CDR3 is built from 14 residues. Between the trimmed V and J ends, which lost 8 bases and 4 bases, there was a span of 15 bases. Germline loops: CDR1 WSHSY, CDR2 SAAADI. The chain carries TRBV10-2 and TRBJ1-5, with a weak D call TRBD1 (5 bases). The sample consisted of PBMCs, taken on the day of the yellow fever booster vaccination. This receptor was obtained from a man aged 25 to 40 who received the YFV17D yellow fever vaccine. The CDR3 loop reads CASCPDIWNQPQHF. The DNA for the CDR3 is TGCGCCAGCTGCCCGGACATTTGGAATCAGCCCCAGCATTTT.